Listed below are T cell receptor beta chains from one sample, sequenced in a study of OX40 agonist ivuxolimab in advanced cancers. Measured with immunoSEQ multiplex PCR; TCRdb has only the in-frame clones, and not every one. Among about 50,000 clones, 85% to 90% were seen once, and the ten largest hold 0.7% to 0.95%. This material consisted of CD4+ or CD8+ T cells sorted from blood, taken in a trial of the OX40 agonist ivuxolimab. The source of these receptors is an adult with an advanced solid tumor such as melanoma, head and neck, liver or kidney cancer. Each CDR3 is given with its conserved first and last residue. A D gene is named only where the DNA matches it firmly. Size is stated for part of the rows, as once, few or many counts, or as a class when the clone is expanded.

J gene	clone size	V gene	D gene	CDR3 DNA	CDR3 protein
TRBJ1-5	.	TRBV2	.	TGTGCCAGCAGTGTTTATGGAGATCAGCCCCAGCATTTT	CASSVYGDQPQHF
TRBJ1-3	.	TRBV7-9	TRBD1	TGTGCCAGCAGCACACAGGGACAGATCTCTGGAAACACCATATATTTT	CASSTQGQISGNTIYF
TRBJ2-2	.	TRBV29-1	.	TGCAGCGTGACTTCGCTAGGTGACGGGGAGCTGTTTTTT	CSVTSLGDGELFF
TRBJ2-3	.	TRBV14	TRBD1	TGTGCCAGCAGCCAAGATCTGACAGGGCGGTTCTATACGCAGTATTTT	CASSQDLTGRFYTQYF
TRBJ1-2	.	TRBV5-1	TRBD1	TGCGCCAGCAGCGTTGAGGGGGCGGGCGTCTATGGCTACACCTTC	CASSVEGAGVYGYTF
TRBJ1-1	.	TRBV19	TRBD1	TGTGCCAGTAGTATTCCCGGGACAGGGAACACTGAAGCTTTCTTT	CASSIPGTGNTEAFF
TRBJ2-7	.	TRBV18	.	TGTGCCAGCTCACCCGACAGGTTAAAGCAGTACTTC	CASSPDRLKQYF
TRBJ2-2	.	TRBV19	TRBD1	TGTGCCAGTTCCGGGACAGCCTACACCGGGGAGCTGTTTTTT	CASSGTAYTGELFF
TRBJ1-1	.	TRBV2	TRBD1	TGTGCCAGCACGAGCTGGCAGGGGGACACTGAAGCTTTCTTT	CASTSWQGDTEAFF
TRBJ2-6	.	TRBV4-3	.	TGCGCCAGCAGCCAAGAGGTTACGGTCTCTGGGGCCAACGTCCTGACTTTC	CASSQEVTVSGANVLTF
TRBJ1-2	.	TRBV2	.	TGTGCCAGCAGTCAGGGCTTTAACTATGGCTACACCTTC	CASSQGFNYGYTF
TRBJ2-7	.	TRBV5-4	.	TGTGCCAGCAGCTTAGGTGTTTCGAGCTCCTACGAGCAGTACTTC	CASSLGVSSSYEQYF
TRBJ2-7	.	TRBV6-1	.	TGTGCCAGCAGTGAAGCCCTACCCCGACAGGCCTCCTACGAGCAGTACTTC	CASSEALPRQASYEQYF
TRBJ2-1	.	TRBV5-1	TRBD2	TGCGCCAGCAGCTTGAGTCCCTTGGCGGGGGGAGTACAGAGAAACAATGAGCAGTTCTTC	CASSLSPLAGGVQRNNEQFF
TRBJ2-7	few	TRBV19	TRBD1	TGTGCCAGTAGTATAGTAGGGACAGCTAAGGAGCAGTACTTC	CASSIVGTAKEQYF
TRBJ1-4	.	TRBV7-2	TRBD1	TGTGCCAGCAGCCCTGGACAGGGAGGGGAAAAACTGTTTTTT	CASSPGQGGEKLFF
TRBJ2-2	.	TRBV15	.	TGTGCCACCAGCACCAGTCGAACAGAGACTCTTAGGTCCGGGGAGCTGTTTTTT	CATSTSRTETLRSGELFF
TRBJ2-1	.	TRBV12-5	TRBD2	TGTGCTAGTGGTGCAAGGGGACTAGCGGGATTCAATGAGCAGTTCTTC	CASGARGLAGFNEQFF
TRBJ1-1	.	TRBV5-6	TRBD1	TGTGCCAGCAGCTTGACAGGGGCTGAAGCTTTCTTT	CASSLTGAEAFF
TRBJ2-7	.	TRBV2	.	TGTGCCAGCAGTAGGGTCGGGCAGTCTAAATCCTACGAGCAGTACTTC	CASSRVGQSKSYEQYF
TRBJ1-2	.	TRBV5-4	.	TGTGCCAGCAGACCCGGGCTAGCGGGAGGCTACACCTTC	CASRPGLAGGYTF
TRBJ1-1	.	TRBV19	TRBD1	TGTGCCAGTGGCCCCCGGACAGGGGTTGTTCAAGCTTTCTTT	CASGPRTGVVQAFF
TRBJ2-3	.	TRBV6-6	TRBD2	TGTGCCAGCAGTTACTCGGGGGGGAAAGATACGCAGTATTTT	CASSYSGGKDTQYF
TRBJ2-1	.	TRBV7-8	.	TGTGCCAGCAGCTCTCAGGGAGCCTCTTCTAGCGATCCGTTCTTC	CASSSQGASSSDPFF
TRBJ1-1	few	TRBV7-2	.	TGTGCCAGCAGCAGGCGACAGAACACTGAAGCTTTCTTT	CASSRRQNTEAFF
TRBJ2-7	.	TRBV27	.	TGTGCCAGCAGTCGGACAGGGAGGGCTAGCGGGTCCTACGAGCAGTACTTC	CASSRTGRASGSYEQYF
TRBJ1-1	.	TRBV6-1	TRBD1	TGTGCCAGCAGTCCGTGGACAGGGCTGAACACTGAAGCTTTCTTT	CASSPWTGLNTEAFF
TRBJ2-3	.	TRBV18	.	TGTGCCAGCTCACTGGCGGGGTTCACAGATACGCAGTATTTT	CASSLAGFTDTQYF
TRBJ1-1	.	TRBV6-5	.	TGTGCCAGCAGTGAGGTCCCAAGGGACACTGAAGCTTTCTTT	CASSEVPRDTEAFF
TRBJ1-2	.	TRBV19	TRBD1	TGTGCCAGTAGGAACAGGGGCTCCTCAAACTATGGCTACACCTTC	CASRNRGSSNYGYTF
TRBJ2-1	.	TRBV29-1	TRBD2	TGCAGCGTTAGAAGGTCTTCTAGCGGGAGGGACAATGAGCAGTTCTTC	CSVRRSSSGRDNEQFF
TRBJ2-5	.	TRBV5-4	.	TGTGCCAGCAGCTTGCCGGGGGCGGCCGATCAAGAGACCCAGTACTTC	CASSLPGAADQETQYF
TRBJ2-3	.	TRBV6-1	.	TGTGCCAGCGAGGGGGGGCTGAGCACAGATACGCAGTATTTT	CASEGGLSTDTQYF
TRBJ2-2	.	TRBV5-4	.	TGTGCCAGCAGCTCAAACCCCACCCCTGGGACCGGGGAGCTGTTTTTT	CASSSNPTPGTGELFF
TRBJ2-5	.	TRBV30	.	TGTGCCTGGAGTGTGGGCTGGGGGAGCGGGGAGACCCAGTACTTC	CAWSVGWGSGETQYF
TRBJ1-2	.	TRBV2	.	TGTGCCAGCAGTTGGGACGTTTCTAACTATGGCTACACCTTC	CASSWDVSNYGYTF
TRBJ2-1	.	TRBV7-9	.	TGTGCCAGCAGCCCCTCCCAGGGCGTCAATGAGCAGTTCTTC	CASSPSQGVNEQFF
TRBJ2-7	.	TRBV9	TRBD2	TGTGCCAGCAGCCCGGGACTAGCGGGGGGCCGCTACGAGCAGTACTTC	CASSPGLAGGRYEQYF
TRBJ2-2	.	TRBV10-1	TRBD1	TGCGCCAGCAGCCAAGGACAGGGGGTGAACACCGGGGAGCTGTTTTTT	CASSQGQGVNTGELFF
TRBJ1-1	.	TRBV11-3	.	TGTGCCAGCAGCTTAGTTGAAGGGCCGCCGAACACTGAAGCTTTCTTT	CASSLVEGPPNTEAFF
TRBJ1-1	once	TRBV5-1	.	TGCGCCAGCAGCTTTTTGACCCTGAACACTGAAGCTTTCTTT	CASSFLTLNTEAFF
TRBJ1-1	.	TRBV6-5	.	TGTGCCAGCAGTTCAAGGGGGGACACTGAAGCTTTCTTT	CASSSRGDTEAFF
TRBJ1-2	.	TRBV7-9	TRBD1	TGTGCCAGCAGCGGACAGGGAGAGCGTCGTGGCTACACCTTC	CASSGQGERRGYTF
TRBJ2-7	once	TRBV7-9	.	TGTGCCAGCAGCAGTACAGGGCTCCAAGACGAGCAGTACTTC	CASSSTGLQDEQYF
TRBJ1-5	.	TRBV11-3	TRBD1	TGTGCCAGCAGCTTACAGGGGGATCAGCCCCAGCATTTT	CASSLQGDQPQHF
TRBJ2-7	.	TRBV25-1	.	TGTGCCAGCAGTGCCTTGGGGGGTACCTATTACGAGCAGTACTTC	CASSALGGTYYEQYF
TRBJ2-3	.	TRBV5-6	.	TGTGCCAGCAGCAATACAGATACGCAGTATTTT	CASSNTDTQYF
TRBJ1-2	.	TRBV6-5	TRBD1	TGTGCCAGCAGTTACGCCCGGGACAGGAGCTATGGCTACACCTTC	CASSYARDRSYGYTF
TRBJ2-5	.	TRBV19	TRBD2	TGTGCCAGTAGCAAACCCATCGGGGGGCAAGAGACCCAGTACTTC	CASSKPIGGQETQYF
TRBJ1-2	.	TRBV6-5	TRBD1	TGTGCCAGCAGTGACTCCGACAGGGCTGGCTACACCTTC	CASSDSDRAGYTF
TRBJ2-1	.	TRBV7-2	TRBD2	TGTGCCAGCAGCCCATTTGCGGGAGTGGGAAATGAGCAGTTCTTC	CASSPFAGVGNEQFF
TRBJ1-1	few	TRBV30	.	TGTGCCTGGGGTAGAGACACTGAAGCTTTCTTT	CAWGRDTEAFF
TRBJ1-6	.	TRBV5-8	TRBD1	TGTGCCAGCAGCTTGCGAGGACAGGGGTCTTCACCCCTCCACTTT	CASSLRGQGSSPLHF